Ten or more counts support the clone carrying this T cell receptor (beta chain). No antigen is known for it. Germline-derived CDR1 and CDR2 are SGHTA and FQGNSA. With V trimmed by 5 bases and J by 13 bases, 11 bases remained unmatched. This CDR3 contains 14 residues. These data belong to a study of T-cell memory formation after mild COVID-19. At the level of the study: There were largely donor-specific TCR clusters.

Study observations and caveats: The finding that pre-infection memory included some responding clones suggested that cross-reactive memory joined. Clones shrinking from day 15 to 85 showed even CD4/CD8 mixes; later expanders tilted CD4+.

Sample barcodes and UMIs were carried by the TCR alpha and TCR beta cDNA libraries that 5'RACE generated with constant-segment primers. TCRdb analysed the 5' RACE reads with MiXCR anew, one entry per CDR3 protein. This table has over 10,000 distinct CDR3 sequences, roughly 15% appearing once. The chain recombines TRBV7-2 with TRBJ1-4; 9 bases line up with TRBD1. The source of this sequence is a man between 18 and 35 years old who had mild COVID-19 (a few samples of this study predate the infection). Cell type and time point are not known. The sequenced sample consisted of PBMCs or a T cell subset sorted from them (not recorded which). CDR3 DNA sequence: TGTGCCAGCAGCCCCGTTACAGGGGGCGGAAGACTGTTTTTT. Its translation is CASSPVTGGGRLFF.